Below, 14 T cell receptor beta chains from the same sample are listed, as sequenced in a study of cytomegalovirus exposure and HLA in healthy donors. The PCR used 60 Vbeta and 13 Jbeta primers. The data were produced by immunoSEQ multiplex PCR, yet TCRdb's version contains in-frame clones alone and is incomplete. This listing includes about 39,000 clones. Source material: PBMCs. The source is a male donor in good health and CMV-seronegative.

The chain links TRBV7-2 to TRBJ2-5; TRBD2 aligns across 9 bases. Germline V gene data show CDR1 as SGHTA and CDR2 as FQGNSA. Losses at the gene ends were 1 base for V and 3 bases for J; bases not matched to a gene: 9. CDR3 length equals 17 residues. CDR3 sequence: CASSLGSGSGGKETQYF. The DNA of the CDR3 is TGTGCCAGCAGCTTAGGGTCGGGTAGCGGGGGTAAAGAGACCCAGTACTTC.

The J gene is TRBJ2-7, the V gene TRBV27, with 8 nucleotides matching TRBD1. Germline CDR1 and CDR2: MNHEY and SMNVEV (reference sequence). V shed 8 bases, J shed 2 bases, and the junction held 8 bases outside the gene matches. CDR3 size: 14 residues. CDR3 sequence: CASSGQDNAYEQYF. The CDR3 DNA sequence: TGTGCCAGCTCGGGACAGGATAACGCCTACGAGCAGTACTTC.

The chain's CDR3 is CSVEWPSDPGVDTQYF. The CDR3 DNA is TGCAGCGTTGAATGGCCTAGCGACCCTGGCGTAGATACGCAGTATTTT. The genes are TRBV29-1 and TRBJ2-3; D perhaps matches TRBD2 (6 bases). CDR1 and CDR2 from the germline V gene are SQVTM and ANQGSEA. The ends were cut back, 2 bases at V and 5 bases at J, with 20 bases in the middle. The length of the CDR3 is 16 residues.

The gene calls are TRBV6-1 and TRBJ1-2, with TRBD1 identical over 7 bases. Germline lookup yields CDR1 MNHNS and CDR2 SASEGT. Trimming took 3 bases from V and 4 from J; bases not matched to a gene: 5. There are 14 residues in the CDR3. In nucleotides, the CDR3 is TGTGCCAGCAGTGACGAGGACAGGCCCTATGGCTACACCTTC. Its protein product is CASSDEDRPYGYTF.

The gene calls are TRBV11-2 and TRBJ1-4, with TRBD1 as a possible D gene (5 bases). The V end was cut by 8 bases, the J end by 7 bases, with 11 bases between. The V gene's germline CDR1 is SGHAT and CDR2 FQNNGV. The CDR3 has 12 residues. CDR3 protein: CASSSGGEKLFF. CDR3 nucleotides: TGTGCCAGCTCGTCGGGGGGTGAAAAACTGTTTTTT. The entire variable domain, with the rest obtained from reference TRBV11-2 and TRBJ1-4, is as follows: EAGVAQSPRYKIIEKRQSVAFWCNPISGHATLYWYQQILGQGPKLLIQFQNNGVVDDSQLPKDRFSAERLKGVDSTLKIQPAKLEDSAVYLCASSSGGEKLFFGSGTQLSVL.

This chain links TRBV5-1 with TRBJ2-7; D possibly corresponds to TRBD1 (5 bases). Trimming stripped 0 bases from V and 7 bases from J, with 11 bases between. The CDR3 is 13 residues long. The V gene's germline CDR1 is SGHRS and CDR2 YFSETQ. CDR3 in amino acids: CASSLESRVEQYF. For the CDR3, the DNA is TGCGCCAGCAGCTTGGAAAGCAGGGTTGAGCAGTACTTC.

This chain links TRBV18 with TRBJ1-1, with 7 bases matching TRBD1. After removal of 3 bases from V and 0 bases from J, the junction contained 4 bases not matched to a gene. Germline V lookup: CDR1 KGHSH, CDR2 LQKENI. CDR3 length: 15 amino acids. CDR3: CASSPGQIMNTEAFF. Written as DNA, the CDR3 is TGTGCCAGCTCACCGGGACAGATAATGAACACTGAAGCTTTCTTT.

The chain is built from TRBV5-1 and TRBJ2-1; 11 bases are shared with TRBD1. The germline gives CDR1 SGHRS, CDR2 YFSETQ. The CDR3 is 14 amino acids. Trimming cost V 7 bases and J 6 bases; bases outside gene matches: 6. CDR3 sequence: CASGRDRGSNEQFF. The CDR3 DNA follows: TGCGCCAGCGGTAGGGACAGGGGGTCCAATGAGCAGTTCTTC.

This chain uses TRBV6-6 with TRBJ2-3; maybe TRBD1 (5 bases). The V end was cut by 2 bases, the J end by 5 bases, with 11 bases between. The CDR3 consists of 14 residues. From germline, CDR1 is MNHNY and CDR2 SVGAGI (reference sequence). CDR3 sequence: CASSYPQGRDTQYF. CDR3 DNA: TGTGCCAGCAGTTACCCCCAGGGAAGAGATACGCAGTATTTT.

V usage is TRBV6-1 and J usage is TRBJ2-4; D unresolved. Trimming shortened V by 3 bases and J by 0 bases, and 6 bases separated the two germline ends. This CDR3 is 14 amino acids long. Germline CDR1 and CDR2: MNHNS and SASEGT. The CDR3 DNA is TGTGCCAGCAGTGAGGGCAGAGCCAAAAACATTCAGTACTTC. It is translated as CASSEGRAKNIQYF.

CDR3 nucleotide sequence: TGTGCCAGCAGTTACTCGTCAGACACCATATATTTT. This sequence encodes CASSYSSDTIYF. V usage is TRBV6-6 and J usage is TRBJ1-3, with D uncertain. Per the germline V gene, CDR1 is MNHNY and CDR2 is SVGAGI (reference sequence). This CDR3 contains 12 residues. V was pared by 0 bases and J by 8 bases, with 5 bases between.

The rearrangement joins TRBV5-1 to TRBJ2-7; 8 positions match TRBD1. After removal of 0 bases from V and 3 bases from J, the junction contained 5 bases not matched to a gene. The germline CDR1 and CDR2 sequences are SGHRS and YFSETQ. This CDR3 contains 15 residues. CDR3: CASSLAEQGDYEQYF. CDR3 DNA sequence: TGCGCCAGCAGCTTGGCCGAACAGGGGGACTACGAGCAGTACTTC.

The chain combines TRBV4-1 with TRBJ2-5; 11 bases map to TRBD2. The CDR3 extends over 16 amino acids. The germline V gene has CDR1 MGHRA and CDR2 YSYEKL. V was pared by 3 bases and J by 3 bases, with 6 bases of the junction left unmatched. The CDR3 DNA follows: TGCGCCAGCAGCCAGCCTAGCGGGGGGCAGAAAGAGACCCAGTACTTC. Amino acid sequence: CASSQPSGGQKETQYF.

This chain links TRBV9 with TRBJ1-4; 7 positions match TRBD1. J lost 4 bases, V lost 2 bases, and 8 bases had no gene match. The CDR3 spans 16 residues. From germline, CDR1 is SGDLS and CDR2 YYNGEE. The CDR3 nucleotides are TGTGCCAGCAGCGTTGGAAGGACAGGCTTTAATGAAAAACTGTTTTTT. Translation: CASSVGRTGFNEKLFF.